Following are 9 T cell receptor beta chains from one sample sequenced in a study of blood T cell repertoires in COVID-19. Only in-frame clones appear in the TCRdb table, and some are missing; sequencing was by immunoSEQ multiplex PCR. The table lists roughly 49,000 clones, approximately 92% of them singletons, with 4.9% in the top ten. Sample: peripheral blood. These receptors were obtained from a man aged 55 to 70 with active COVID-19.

DNA of the CDR3: TGTGCCAGCAGAGCGACAGGGGGCCCCGATACGCAGTATTTT. It encodes CASRATGGPDTQYF. V usage is TRBV6-1 and J usage is TRBJ2-3; 10 bases map to TRBD1. CDR1 MNHNS and CDR2 SASEGT come from the germline V gene. With V trimmed by 6 bases and J by 6 bases, 6 bases remained unmatched. The CDR3 is 14 amino acids.

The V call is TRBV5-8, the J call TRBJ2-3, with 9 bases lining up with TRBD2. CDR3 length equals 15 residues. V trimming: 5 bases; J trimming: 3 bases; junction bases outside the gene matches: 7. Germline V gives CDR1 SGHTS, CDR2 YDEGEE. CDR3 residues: CASRAAGLATDTQYF. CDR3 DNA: TGTGCCAGCAGGGCTGCAGGACTAGCGACAGATACGCAGTATTTT.

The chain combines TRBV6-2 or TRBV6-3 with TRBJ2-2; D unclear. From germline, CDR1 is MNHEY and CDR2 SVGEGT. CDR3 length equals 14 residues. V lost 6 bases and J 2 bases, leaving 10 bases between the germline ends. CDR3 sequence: CASSRAGNTGELFF. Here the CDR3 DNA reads TGTGCCAGCAGCCGGGCAGGAAACACCGGGGAGCTGTTTTTT.

CDR3 nucleotide sequence: TGTGCCAGCAGCCAAGGATCCGGGGGAGGCACAGATACGCAGTATTTT. Amino acid sequence: CASSQGSGGGTDTQYF. This chain links TRBV4-2 with TRBJ2-3; tentatively, D is TRBD2 (6 bases). This CDR3 contains 16 residues. Trimming took off 1 base at V and 1 base at J, with 12 bases between the two ends. Germline V CDR1 and CDR2: LGHNA, YNFKEQ.

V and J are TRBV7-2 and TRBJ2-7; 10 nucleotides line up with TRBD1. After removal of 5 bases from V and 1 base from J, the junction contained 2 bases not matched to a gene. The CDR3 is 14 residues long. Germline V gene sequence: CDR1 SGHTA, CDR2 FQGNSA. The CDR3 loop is CASSQDRGSYEQYF. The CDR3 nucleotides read TGTGCCAGCAGCCAGGACAGGGGGTCCTACGAGCAGTACTTC.

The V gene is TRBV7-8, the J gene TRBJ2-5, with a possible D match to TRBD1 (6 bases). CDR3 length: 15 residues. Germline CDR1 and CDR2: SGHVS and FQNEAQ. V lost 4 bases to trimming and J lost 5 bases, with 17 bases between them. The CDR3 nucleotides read TGTGCCAGCAGCTCACAGGGCCCTCGCAAGGAGACCCAGTACTTC. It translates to CASSSQGPRKETQYF.

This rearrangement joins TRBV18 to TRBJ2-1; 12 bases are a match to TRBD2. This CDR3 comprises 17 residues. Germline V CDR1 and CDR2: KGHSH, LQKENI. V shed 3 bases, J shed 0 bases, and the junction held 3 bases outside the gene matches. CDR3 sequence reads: CASSPLTSGSSYNEQFF. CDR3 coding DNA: TGTGCCAGCTCACCCCTGACTAGCGGGAGCTCCTACAATGAGCAGTTCTTC.

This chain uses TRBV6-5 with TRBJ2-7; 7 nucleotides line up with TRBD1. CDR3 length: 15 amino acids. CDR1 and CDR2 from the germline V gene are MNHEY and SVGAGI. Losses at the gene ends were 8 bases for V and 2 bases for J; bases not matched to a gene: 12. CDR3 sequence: CASRREDRATYEQYF. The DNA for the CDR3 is TGTGCCAGCCGCCGGGAAGACAGGGCTACCTACGAGCAGTACTTC.

The CDR3 region is CASSETGTLNEQFF. The DNA of the CDR3 is TGTGCCAGCAGTGAAACCGGGACTCTCAATGAGCAGTTCTTC. V is TRBV25-1 and J is TRBJ2-1; TRBD2 is a possible D gene (6 bases). Germline V gives CDR1 MGHDK, CDR2 SYGVNS. V shed 2 bases and J shed 6 bases, with 11 bases lying between them. CDR3 length: 14 amino acids. Drawing the rest from reference TRBV25-1 and TRBJ2-1, the complete variable domain is EADIYQTPRYLVIGTGKKITLECSQTMGHDKMYWYQQDPGMELHLIHYSYGVNSTEKGDLSSESTVSRIRTEHFPLTLESARPSHTSQYLCASSETGTLNEQFFGPGTRLTVL.